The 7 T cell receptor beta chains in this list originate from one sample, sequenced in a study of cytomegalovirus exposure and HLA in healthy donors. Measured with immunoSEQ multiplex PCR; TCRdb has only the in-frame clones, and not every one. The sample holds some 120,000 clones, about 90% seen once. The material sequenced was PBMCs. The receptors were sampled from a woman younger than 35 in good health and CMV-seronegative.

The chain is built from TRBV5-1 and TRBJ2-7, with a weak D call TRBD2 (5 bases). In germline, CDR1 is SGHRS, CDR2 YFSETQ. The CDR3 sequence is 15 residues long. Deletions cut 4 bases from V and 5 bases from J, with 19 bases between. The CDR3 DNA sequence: TGCGCCAGCAGCCTGGGGTTCCGGGATTTCGACGAGCAGTACTTC. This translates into CASSLGFRDFDEQYF.

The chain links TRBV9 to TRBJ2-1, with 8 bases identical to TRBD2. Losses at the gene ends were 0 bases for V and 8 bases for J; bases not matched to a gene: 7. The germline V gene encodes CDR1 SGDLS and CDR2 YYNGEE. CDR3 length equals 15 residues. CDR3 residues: CASSVAGGRWDEQFF. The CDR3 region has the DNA TGTGCCAGCAGCGTAGCGGGGGGGAGGTGGGATGAGCAGTTCTTC.

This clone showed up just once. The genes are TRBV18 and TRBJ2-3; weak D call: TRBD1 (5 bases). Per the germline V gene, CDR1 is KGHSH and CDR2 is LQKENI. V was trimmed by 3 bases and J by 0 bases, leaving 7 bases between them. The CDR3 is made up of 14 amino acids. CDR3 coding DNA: TGTGCCAGCTCACCGGACACCAGCACAGATACGCAGTATTTT. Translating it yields CASSPDTSTDTQYF.

This chain's CDR3 is CASSRNRGETQYF. DNA for the CDR3: TGCGCCAGCAGCCGAAACAGGGGAGAGACCCAGTACTTC. The V and J genes are TRBV4-3 and TRBJ2-5, with 7 nucleotides matching TRBD1. The V gene's germline CDR1 is LGHNA and CDR2 YSLEER. With V trimmed by 4 bases and J by 4 bases, 3 bases remained unmatched. The CDR3 has 13 amino acids.

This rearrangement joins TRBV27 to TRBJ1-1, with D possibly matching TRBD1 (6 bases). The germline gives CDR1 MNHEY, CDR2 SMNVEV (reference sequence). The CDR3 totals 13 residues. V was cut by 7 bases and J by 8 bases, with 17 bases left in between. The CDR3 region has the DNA TGTGCCAGCAACCCCTTAGGACAGCCCGAAGCTTTCTTT. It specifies CASNPLGQPEAFF.

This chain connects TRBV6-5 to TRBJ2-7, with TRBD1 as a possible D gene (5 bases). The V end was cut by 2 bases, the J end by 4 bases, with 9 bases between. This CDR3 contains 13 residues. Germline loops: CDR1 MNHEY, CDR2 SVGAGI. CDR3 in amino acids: CASSYTSGYEQYF. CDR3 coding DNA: TGTGCCAGCAGTTACACCTCAGGGTACGAGCAGTACTTC.

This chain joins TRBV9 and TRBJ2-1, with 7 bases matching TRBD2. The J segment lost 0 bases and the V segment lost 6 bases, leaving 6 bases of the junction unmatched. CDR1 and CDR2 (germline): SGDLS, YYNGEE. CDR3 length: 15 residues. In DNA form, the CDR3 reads TGTGCCAGCACGCTAGCGGCTAGCTCCTACAATGAGCAGTTCTTC. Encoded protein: CASTLAASSYNEQFF. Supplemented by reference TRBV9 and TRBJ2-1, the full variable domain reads DSGVTQTPKHLITATGQRVTLRCSPRSGDLSVYWYQQSLDQGLQFLIQYYNGEERAKGNILERFSAQQFPDLHSELNLSSLELGDSALYFCASTLAASSYNEQFFGPGTRLTVL.